These 27 T cell receptor beta chains were sequenced from one sample in a study of blood T cell repertoires in COVID-19. Data came from immunoSEQ multiplex PCR; TCRdb stores just in-frame clones and leaves some out. This sample has about 480,000 clones, with 80% to 90% found just once. Sequences were obtained from peripheral blood. These receptors all stem from a man younger than 35 with COVID-19, enrolled during active disease.

The chain links TRBV30 to TRBJ1-2, with 7 bases identical to TRBD1. This CDR3 has 15 amino acids. Germline lookup yields CDR1 GTSNPN and CDR2 SVGIG (reference sequence). V gave up 4 bases and J gave up 4 bases; unmatched junction bases: 12. The CDR3 DNA reads as TGTGCCTGGACCCCTGACAGGGCCAAGGGCTATGGCTACACCTTC. Residues: CAWTPDRAKGYGYTF.

This clone was recorded a few times. In the same sample, other DNA sequences code for this CDR3. V usage is TRBV19 and J usage is TRBJ1-5; D is undetermined. In germline, CDR1 is LNHDA, CDR2 SQIVND (reference sequence). Trimming took off 1 base at V and 0 bases at J, with 4 bases between the two ends. This CDR3 has 14 amino acids. CDR3 nucleotides: TGTGCCAGTAGTATAGGCAGTAGCAATCAGCCCCAGCATTTT. It encodes CASSIGSSNQPQHF.

The chain links TRBV6-5 to TRBJ2-7, with 12 bases aligning to TRBD1. Germline V gene lookup returns CDR1 MNHEY and CDR2 SVGAGI. The ends lost 4 bases at V and 7 bases at J; junction bases unmatched: 11. CDR3 length: 16 amino acids. The CDR3 DNA reads TGTGCCAGCAGTTTTAGTGTTGGGACAGGGGGCAGGGAGCAGTACTTC. This gives the protein CASSFSVGTGGREQYF.

V gene TRBV19 combines with J gene TRBJ1-2, with 9 positions matching TRBD1. Looked up from germline, CDR1 is LNHDA and CDR2 is SQIVND (reference sequence). The V gene end was trimmed by 4 bases and the J gene end by 6 bases; junction bases not matched to a gene: 9. The CDR3 extends over 15 amino acids. Here the CDR3 reads CASSTPNRGRDGYTF. CDR3 nucleotides: TGTGCCAGTAGTACTCCAAACAGGGGGCGCGATGGCTACACCTTC. The variable domain in full, completed from reference TRBV19 and TRBJ1-2, reads DGGITQSPKYLFRKEGQNVTLSCEQNLNHDAMYWYRQDPGQGLRLIYYSQIVNDFQKGDIAEGYSVSREKKESFPLTVTSAQKNPTAFYLCASSTPNRGRDGYTFGSGTRLTVV.

V usage is TRBV6-5 and J usage is TRBJ1-2; no clear D. Germline V CDR1 and CDR2: MNHEY, SVGAGI. The germline V and J ends were trimmed by 0 bases and 10 bases, with 9 bases remaining between them. The length of the CDR3 is 12 residues. The CDR3 is CASSYSDNDYTF. CDR3 coding DNA: TGTGCCAGCAGTTACTCCGACAACGACTACACCTTC.

The chain joins TRBV2 to TRBJ2-5; weak D call: TRBD1 (7 bases). CDR1 is SNHLY, CDR2 FYNNEI, per germline. Between the trimmed V and J ends, which lost 8 bases and 4 bases, there was a span of 17 bases. The CDR3 spans 14 residues. The chain's CDR3 is CASGGQGDGETQYF. DNA of the CDR3: TGTGCCAGCGGGGGGCAGGGGGATGGAGAGACCCAGTACTTC.

V usage is TRBV11-2 and J usage is TRBJ2-1; 12 bases align to TRBD2. The CDR3 length is 16 residues. Germline V gene lookup returns CDR1 SGHAT and CDR2 FQNNGV. V lost 3 bases to trimming and J lost 7 bases; unmatched junction nucleotides: 7. CDR3 in DNA: TGTGCCAGCAGCTTCACCCTAGCGGGGGGGCGGAATGAGCAGTTCTTC. It translates to CASSFTLAGGRNEQFF.

The chain links TRBV5-1 to TRBJ2-1, with TRBD2 matching 11 bases. The germline CDR1 and CDR2 sequences are SGHRS and YFSETQ. Trimming at V came to 2 bases and at J to 6 bases, leaving 4 bases not matched to a gene. The CDR3 has 15 amino acids. In DNA form, the CDR3 reads TGCGCCAGCAGCTTCGGACTAGCGGGCCTCAATGAGCAGTTCTTC. Translating it yields CASSFGLAGLNEQFF.

V gene TRBV18 combines with J gene TRBJ1-1, with unresolved D. The CDR3 is 14 amino acids. Trimming took off 2 bases at V and 4 bases at J, with 11 bases between the two ends. The germline CDR1 and CDR2 sequences are KGHSH and LQKENI. CDR3 in amino acids: CASSPLAESTEAFF. The CDR3, as DNA: TGTGCCAGCTCACCATTAGCCGAGAGCACTGAAGCTTTCTTT. Full variable domain (remainder filled in from reference TRBV18 and TRBJ1-1): NAGVMQNPRHLVRRRGQEARLRCSPMKGHSHVYWYRQLPEEGLKFMVYLQKENIIDESGMPKERFSAEFPKEGPSILRIQQVVRGDSAAYFCASSPLAESTEAFFGQGTRLTVV.

V usage is TRBV5-1 and J usage is TRBJ2-7; 12 bases align to TRBD2. CDR1 is SGHRS and CDR2 is YFSETQ in the germline V gene. There are 15 residues in the CDR3. J was trimmed by 3 bases and V by 4 bases; bases with no gene match: 5. CDR3 in amino acids: CASSPGTSGLYEQYF. The DNA of the CDR3 is TGCGCCAGCAGCCCGGGGACTAGCGGGCTCTACGAGCAGTACTTC.

This clone was recorded once. The chain employs TRBV6-5 and TRBJ1-5; possible D gene TRBD1, 5 bases. CDR3 size: 15 residues. Trimming left V 6 bases short and J 0 bases short, with 12 bases between. Germline V gene data show CDR1 as MNHEY and CDR2 as SVGAGI. The CDR3: CASSSGHSSNQPQHF. DNA of the CDR3: TGTGCCAGCAGCAGTGGACACTCTAGCAATCAGCCCCAGCATTTT.

J is TRBJ2-3 and V is TRBV7-6; no definite D call. Germline V gene lookup returns CDR1 SGHVS and CDR2 FNYEAQ. Trimming pared 2 bases from V and 3 bases from J, leaving 9 bases between. The CDR3 has 14 amino acids. CDR3: CASSLISQTDTQYF. CDR3 nucleotide sequence: TGTGCCAGCAGCTTAATTAGCCAAACAGATACGCAGTATTTT.

The chain carries TRBV4-1 and TRBJ2-7, with a weak D call TRBD2 (6 bases). V gave up 4 bases and J gave up 4 bases, with 20 bases separating them. Germline V gives CDR1 MGHRA, CDR2 YSYEKL. The CDR3 loop spans 16 amino acids. This CDR3 is CASSRDAGLNPYEQYF. CDR3 in DNA: TGCGCCAGCAGCCGAGATGCAGGACTAAACCCTTACGAGCAGTACTTC.

The chain combines TRBV5-8 with TRBJ2-7; possibly TRBD1 for D (5 bases). The germline V gene has CDR1 SGHTS and CDR2 YDEGEE. The CDR3 has 14 residues. V shed 1 base and J shed 2 bases, with 10 bases lying between them. The CDR3 DNA is TGTGCCAGCAGCTTGATTGGGGCCACCTACGAGCAGTACTTC. Translating gives CASSLIGATYEQYF.

This clone was detected a few times. The V gene is TRBV10-1, the J gene TRBJ2-3; 10 bases agree with TRBD2. The CDR3 is 14 residues long. V lost 6 bases, J lost 4 bases, and 4 bases stayed unmatched. Germline CDR1 is WNHNN and CDR2 is SYGVQD (reference sequence). The CDR3 DNA sequence: TGCGCCAGCAGCGCTAGCGGGAGTTCAGATACGCAGTATTTT. As protein: CASSASGSSDTQYF.

As concerns this clone: This sample also contains other DNA sequences that code for the same CDR3. This chain connects TRBV6-5 to TRBJ2-5; TRBD1 matches 7 bases. The CDR3 loop spans 13 amino acids. V shed 5 bases and J 1 base; nucleotides not matched to a gene: 1. Germline CDR1 MNHEY, CDR2 SVGAGI. CDR3 sequence: CASSRTGQETQYF. In DNA, the CDR3 is TGTGCCAGCAGTAGGACAGGCCAAGAGACCCAGTACTTC.

Worth noting for this clone: Different DNA sequences within this sample yield the same CDR3. The chain joins TRBV7-2 to TRBJ2-7; a weak D match, TRBD2 (7 bases). The CDR3 is 16 residues long. Trimming pared 0 bases from V and 2 bases from J, leaving 14 bases between. Germline CDR1 SGHTA, CDR2 FQGNSA. The CDR3 spells CASSLAPAGATYEQYF. CDR3 coding DNA: TGTGCCAGCAGCTTAGCGCCTGCGGGGGCCACCTACGAGCAGTACTTC.

The gene calls are TRBV7-6 and TRBJ2-7, with TRBD1 as a possible D gene (6 bases). Germline assignment: CDR1 SGHVS and CDR2 FNYEAQ. The CDR3 covers 15 residues. Trimming cost V 0 bases and J 2 bases, with 11 bases left between them. CDR3 loop: CASSLAAGVTYEQYF. DNA for the CDR3: TGTGCCAGCAGCTTAGCGGCAGGGGTAACCTACGAGCAGTACTTC.

This sequence joins TRBV24-1 and TRBJ2-6, with 9 bases lining up with TRBD1. The trim removed 7 bases at V and 2 bases at J, leaving 5 bases unmatched. The CDR3 has 16 amino acids. Germline-derived CDR1 and CDR2 are KGHDR and SFDVKD. The CDR3 nucleotides read TGTGCCACCAGGGGGGACAGGGATACTGGGGCCAACGTCCTGACTTTC. Its protein product is CATRGDRDTGANVLTF.

Here the CDR3 reads CASSELVTGFDGYTF. The DNA of the CDR3 is TGTGCCAGCAGTGAACTTGTGACAGGGTTCGATGGCTACACCTTC. This chain uses TRBV6-1 with TRBJ1-2; 7 bases map to TRBD1. The germline V gene encodes CDR1 MNHNS and CDR2 SASEGT. The length of the CDR3 is 15 residues. The J segment lost 6 bases and the V segment lost 2 bases, leaving 9 bases of the junction unmatched.

V usage is TRBV11-2 and J usage is TRBJ2-1; D perhaps matches TRBD2 (6 bases). Germline CDR1 is SGHAT and CDR2 is FQNNGV. The V end was cut by 1 base, the J end by 10 bases, with 8 bases between. CDR3 length equals 12 residues. The CDR3 reads CASSLGGGEQFF. The CDR3 DNA follows: TGTGCCAGCAGCTTAGGAGGAGGGGAGCAGTTCTTC.

The chain joins TRBV29-1 to TRBJ2-1; the match to TRBD2 covers 12 bases. The CDR3 contains 16 residues. CDR1 SQVTM and CDR2 ANQGSEA come from the germline V gene. The V segment lost 3 bases and the J segment 4 bases; nucleotides outside the gene matches: 7. The CDR3 DNA reads TGCAGCGTTGACCTAGCGGGAGGGGTAAGGTACAATGAGCAGTTCTTC. Amino acid sequence: CSVDLAGGVRYNEQFF.

This rearrangement joins TRBV27 to TRBJ1-6; 8 bases are shared with TRBD1. CDR1 and CDR2 from the germline V gene are MNHEY and SMNVEV (reference sequence). The CDR3 spans 15 residues. V was clipped by 5 bases and J by 7 bases; unmatched bases: 7. The CDR3 is CASSPITGGNSPLHF. In DNA, the CDR3 is TGTGCCAGCAGTCCCATAACAGGGGGAAATTCACCCCTCCACTTT.

The V and J genes are TRBV18 and TRBJ1-2; D gene ambiguous. This CDR3 comprises 13 residues. Trimming cost V 3 bases and J 5 bases, with 10 bases left between them. Germline CDR1 and CDR2: KGHSH and LQKENI. In DNA form, the CDR3 reads TGTGCCAGCTCACCTATTGTCCCTTATGGCTACACCTTC. As protein: CASSPIVPYGYTF.

The chain joins TRBV29-1 to TRBJ1-1; no definite D call. The CDR3 extends over 14 amino acids. Trimming cost V 5 bases and J 0 bases, with 13 bases left between them. Looked up from germline, CDR1 is SQVTM and CDR2 is ANQGSEA. The CDR3 DNA follows: TGCAGCGTTATTAGACTGAGCATGAACACTGAAGCTTTCTTT. Encoded protein: CSVIRLSMNTEAFF.

In this sample, this clone turned up once. This sequence joins TRBV9 and TRBJ2-3; 7 positions agree with TRBD1. V shed 3 bases and J 1 base; nucleotides not matched to a gene: 11. The CDR3 contains 17 residues. In germline, CDR1 is SGDLS, CDR2 YYNGEE. The CDR3 DNA is TGTGCCAGCAGCGAAACCCCCGGGACAGCCCGCACAGATACGCAGTATTTT. Its protein is CASSETPGTARTDTQYF.

This clone showed up just once. This rearrangement joins TRBV2 to TRBJ1-4; D call uncertain. The V end was cut by 4 bases, the J end by 8 bases, with 8 bases between. This CDR3 region has 12 residues. Germline CDR1 reads SNHLY; CDR2 reads FYNNEI. The CDR3 DNA follows: TGTGCCAGCAGTGGGTTAGTGGAAAAACTGTTTTTT. Protein product: CASSGLVEKLFF.